This T cell receptor (beta chain) was identified in a study of blood T cells in healthy people across ages (dated by TCRdb to between 2014 and 2017). The study in broad terms: Template switching captured roughly one uniquely barcoded TCR beta cDNA molecule per two T cells in model experiments. To avoid experimental bias, donors of different ages were distributed randomly across sequencing lanes. Two additional independent replicas of 1 million unique cDNA reads from the same blood draw were analyzed for two donors (one aged 18 to 29 and one aged 80 or older). The donors were divided into four age groups: young (average around 16 years), middle-aged (over 35), aged (under 70) and long-lived (82). The study measured age-related changes in TCR beta repertoire diversity using deep sequencing normalized with unique cDNA molecular identifiers.

The library was made by 5' RACE. The sequencer was an Illumina HiSeq 2500. A second PCR of roughly 7 to 11 cycles was performed with a sample-barcoded 5' primer and a J-beta primer mix. A unique molecular identifier was introduced onto each TCR beta cDNA molecule by a template-switch 5' adaptor carrying 12 random nucleotides. Each sample yielded at least 3 million CDR3-containing paired-end reads. First-strand cDNA was synthesized from all RNA with the Mint cDNA synthesis kit, primed by a TRBC-specific oligonucleotide. Following uracil-DNA glycosylase treatment, a first 18-cycle PCR with universal primers M1SS and BC2_uni_R was performed on all cDNA. The paper's processing steps were these. Each sample was normalized by randomly selecting 1 million high-quality reads, each carrying a distinct molecular identifier. Instead of being binned into consensus sequences, reads that shared molecular identifiers were thrown out. MiTCR, run with a Q25 quality threshold and the strictest error-elimination algorithm, handled CDR3 identification, clonotype clustering and error correction. A nonparametric unseen species model using Euler transformation provided a lower-bound estimate of total TCR beta diversity. Starting from the raw public reads, TCRdb applied fastp trimming at Q25, assembled clones with MiXCR and retained in-frame beta chains. CDR3 protein sequences are deduplicated, and each keeps its most common genes and DNA. The V and J calls, along with clone size, are taken from TCRdb and not from the paper's own processing. The sample records under 2 million distinct CDR3 sequences, roughly 32% of which are singletons. The top ten hold 10% to 12% of the sample.

Overall study outcomes, separate from this receptor: Observed TCR beta diversity per million T cells fell roughly linearly with age, and a significant reduction was already apparent by age roughly 40. Compared with the aged group, more naive CD4+ T cells, fewer expanded clones and increased TCR diversity were shown by the long-lived group, suggesting age selection. Conclusive comparison of naive and antigen-experienced compartments was prevented by the profiling of bulk unsorted PBMCs. There was a strong correlation between observed TCR beta diversity and the percentage of naive T cells measured by flow cytometry. Estimates of total diversity based on one million sequenced T cells were considered lower bounds and underestimates. Because the CMV infection status of the donors was unknown, age-related changes in expanded clonotypes may potentially have been confounded.

Remarks on this clonotype: The specificity of this receptor is unknown. Base quality data are lacking; no much larger clone is found one base away.

CDR1 and CDR2 are read off the germline V gene as MDHEN and SYDVKM. Cut back by 8 bases and 2 bases, the V and J ends lie 18 bases apart. The CDR3 measures 15 amino acids from cysteine to phenylalanine. Only the CDR3 DNA is retained, 45 bases long and in frame from the first base. Systemically healthy Caucasian individuals from Russia, some 36 in total and aged roughly 6 to 90 years, were included as donors. Each donor gave 8 to 10 milliliters of peripheral blood, collected into EDTA-treated Vacutainer tubes. PBMCs were isolated by Ficoll-Paque density-gradient centrifugation, with at least 6.5 million obtained per sample. Total RNA, at least 5 micrograms per sample, was extracted from PBMCs with Trizol reagent. The percentages of naive CD45RAhigh/CD27high T cells were determined by flow cytometry on a PBMC aliquot from every donor.

Sequencing input: blood. The V and J segments used are TRBV28 and TRBJ1-1; the D gene is possibly TRBD1, with 5 bases matching. The TCR was taken from a woman in her thirties in good health. DNA sequence: TGTGCCAGCCGGATGGGGGGGATGGGCAACACTGAAGCTTTCTTT. It translates as CASRMGGMGNTEAFF. The entire variable domain, with the stretches around the CDR3 drawn from the reference TRBV28 and TRBJ1-1 proteins, is DVKVTQSSRYLVKRTGEKVFLECVQDMDHENMFWYRQDPGLGLRLIYFSYDVKMKEKGDIPEGYSVSREKKERFSLILESASTNQTSMYLCASRMGGMGNTEAFFGQGTRLTVV.